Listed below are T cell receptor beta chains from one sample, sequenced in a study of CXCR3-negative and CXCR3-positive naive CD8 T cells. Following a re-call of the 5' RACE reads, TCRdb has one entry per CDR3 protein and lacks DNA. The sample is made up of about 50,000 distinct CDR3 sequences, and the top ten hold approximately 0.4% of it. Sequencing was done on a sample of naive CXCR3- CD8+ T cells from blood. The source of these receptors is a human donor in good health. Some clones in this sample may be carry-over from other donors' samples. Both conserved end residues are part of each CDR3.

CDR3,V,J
CSARDRQGEAFF,TRBV20-1,TRBJ1-1
CASSLLVGGAANTGELFF,TRBV7-6,TRBJ2-2
CSAPAEVVNTEAFF,TRBV20-1,TRBJ1-1
CSARSGDLYNEQFF,TRBV20-1,TRBJ2-1
CASSQLQGGAGELFF,TRBV7-7,TRBJ2-2
CASSATENTEAFF,TRBV10-2,TRBJ1-1
CATSRARDRMVF,TRBV15,TRBJ2-7
CASSLVARYYEQYF,TRBV5-1,TRBJ2-7
CATRSVGEQYF,TRBV10-3,TRBJ2-7
CASSDGVSGADTQYF,TRBV6-4,TRBJ2-3
CASSDTGSSYNEQFF,TRBV6-5,TRBJ2-1
CASRPGQGVYNEQFF,TRBV7-9,TRBJ2-1
CASSLWGNEQFF,TRBV12-3/TRBV12-4,TRBJ2-1
CASSLLPHLRSTDTQYF,TRBV6-2/TRBV6-3,TRBJ2-3
CASMKDSLQETQYF,TRBV7-9,TRBJ2-5
CASSLPTLEEQYF,TRBV7-2,TRBJ2-7
CASSYYTGGLNEQFF,TRBV6-5,TRBJ2-1
CASSGRDANSLVGYGYTF,TRBV12-3/TRBV12-4,TRBJ1-2
CSVWGGAVNEQFF,TRBV29-1,TRBJ2-1
CASSSGTLGEKLFF,TRBV7-9,TRBJ1-4
CASSQDYSSSYNEQFF,TRBV4-3,TRBJ2-1
CSTLTSQTVATTDTQYF,TRBV29-1,TRBJ2-3
CSVELWTEAFF,TRBV29-1,TRBJ1-1
CANSYFSGDSYEQYF,TRBV6-2/TRBV6-3,TRBJ2-7
CASGVASIYNEQFF,TRBV6-6,TRBJ2-1
CASSLSLGGAHEQYF,TRBV7-3,TRBJ2-7
CSVMAGVVETQYF,TRBV29-1,TRBJ2-5
CASRQEAGEQYF,TRBV5-6,TRBJ2-7
CSARASGGYYGYTF,TRBV20-1,TRBJ1-2
CASSPSRTGAQGYTF,TRBV13,TRBJ1-2
CASSLLETQYF,TRBV7-8,TRBJ2-5
CASSQDNGGAEETQYF,TRBV4-3,TRBJ2-5
CASSLVGDGELFF,TRBV7-3,TRBJ2-2
CASSDGSYNEQFF,TRBV6-4,TRBJ2-1
CASSQDYGGGAYNEQFF,TRBV4-1,TRBJ2-1
CSPSGTGAYEQYF,TRBV20-1,TRBJ2-7
CSARPRGDETQYF,TRBV20-1,TRBJ2-5
CASSQGTGLNEQYF,TRBV14,TRBJ2-7
CASSSRSGANVLTF,TRBV7-9,TRBJ2-6
CSVWTSHRDYEQYF,TRBV29-1,TRBJ2-7
CARRPGPNQAKNIQYF,TRBV10-1,TRBJ2-4
CASSGTGPSTDTQYF,TRBV7-9,TRBJ2-3
CSVDARSYNEQFF,TRBV29-1,TRBJ2-1
CASSYPDRRSSYEQYF,TRBV6-2/TRBV6-3,TRBJ2-7
CASSYSRAHSYEQYF,TRBV6-6,TRBJ2-7
CASSQDMRYTEAFF,TRBV4-3,TRBJ1-1
CASSARAADLEAFF,TRBV7-6,TRBJ1-1
CSAGTGRGDTEAFF,TRBV20-1,TRBJ1-1
CSVGATGYEQYF,TRBV29-1,TRBJ2-7
CASSYGGQGAYEQYF,TRBV6-5,TRBJ2-7